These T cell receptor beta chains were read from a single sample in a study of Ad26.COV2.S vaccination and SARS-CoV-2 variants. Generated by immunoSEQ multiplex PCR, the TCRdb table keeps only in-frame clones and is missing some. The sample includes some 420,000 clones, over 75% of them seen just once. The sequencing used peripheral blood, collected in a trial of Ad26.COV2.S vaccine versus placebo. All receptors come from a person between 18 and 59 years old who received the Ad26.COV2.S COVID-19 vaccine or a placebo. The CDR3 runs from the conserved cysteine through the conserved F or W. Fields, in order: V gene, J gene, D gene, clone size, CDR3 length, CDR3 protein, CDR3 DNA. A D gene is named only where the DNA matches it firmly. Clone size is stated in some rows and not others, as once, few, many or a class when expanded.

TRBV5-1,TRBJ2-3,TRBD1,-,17,CASSLGRGGLSTDTQYF,TGCGCCAGCAGCTTGGGGCGAGGGGGCCTTAGCACAGATACGCAGTATTTT
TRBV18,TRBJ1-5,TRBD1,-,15,CASSPTGASNQPQHF,TGTGCCAGCTCACCTACAGGGGCCAGCAATCAGCCCCAGCATTTT
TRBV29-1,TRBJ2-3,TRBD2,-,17,CSVDNLSGGKDTDTQYF,TGCAGCGTTGACAACTTGAGCGGGGGAAAGGACACAGATACGCAGTATTTT
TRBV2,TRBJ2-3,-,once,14,CASSVNGKSDTQYF,TGTGCCAGCAGTGTGAACGGAAAGTCAGATACGCAGTATTTT
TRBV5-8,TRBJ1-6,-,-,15,CASSWGGLDNSPLHF,TGTGCCAGCAGCTGGGGGGGACTGGATAATTCACCCCTCCACTTT
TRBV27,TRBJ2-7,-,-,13,CATSPGQTYEQYF,TGTGCCACTTCGCCGGGACAAACCTACGAGCAGTACTTC
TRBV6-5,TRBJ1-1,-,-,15,CASSYFTGSNTEAFF,TGTGCCAGCAGTTACTTTACAGGGTCGAACACTGAAGCTTTCTTT
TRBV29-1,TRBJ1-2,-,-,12,CSAFTGNDGYTF,TGCAGCGCCTTTACAGGGAATGATGGCTACACCTTC
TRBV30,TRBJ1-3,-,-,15,CAWTRGHSSGNTIYF,TGTGCCTGGACGCGGGGACATAGCTCTGGAAACACCATATATTTT
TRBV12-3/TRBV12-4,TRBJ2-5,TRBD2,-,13,CASRGGYRETQYF,TGTGCCAGCAGGGGAGGGTATCGAGAGACCCAGTACTTC
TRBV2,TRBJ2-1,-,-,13,CASNREEVNEQFF,TGTGCCAGCAACAGGGAGGAGGTCAATGAGCAGTTCTTC
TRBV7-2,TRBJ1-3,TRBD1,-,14,CASSPGTGSYTIYF,TGTGCCAGCAGCCCAGGGACAGGGTCATACACCATATATTTT
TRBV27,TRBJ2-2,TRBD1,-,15,CASSFRQGLGGELFF,TGTGCCAGCAGTTTTCGACAGGGATTAGGCGGGGAGCTGTTTTTT
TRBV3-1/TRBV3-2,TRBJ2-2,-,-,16,CASSPQTGRGSGELFF,TGTGCCAGCAGCCCTCAGACAGGGAGGGGGTCCGGGGAGCTGTTTTTT
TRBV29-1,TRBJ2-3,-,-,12,CSGGGFTDTQYF,TGCAGCGGGGGGGGCTTTACAGATACGCAGTATTTT
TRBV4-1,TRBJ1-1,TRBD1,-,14,CASSLTGGETEAFF,TGCGCCAGCAGCCTGACAGGGGGCGAGACTGAAGCTTTCTTT
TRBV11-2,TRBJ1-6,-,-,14,CASSPGGLPVPLHF,TGTGCCAGCAGCCCTGGGGGACTCCCGGTGCCCCTCCACTTT
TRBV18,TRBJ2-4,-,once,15,CASSQQRGVADIQYF,TGTGCCAGCTCCCAGCAGAGGGGGGTAGCGGACATTCAGTACTTC
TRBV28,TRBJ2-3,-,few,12,CASSQQGRTQYF,TGTGCCAGCAGTCAACAGGGTCGTACGCAGTATTTT
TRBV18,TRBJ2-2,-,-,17,CASSPRSASLNTGELFF,TGTGCCAGCTCACCACGGTCGGCATCACTTAACACCGGGGAGCTGTTTTTT
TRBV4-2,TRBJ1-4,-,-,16,CASSQDFRGGWEKLFF,TGTGCCAGCAGCCAAGACTTCCGGGGAGGGTGGGAAAAACTGTTTTTT
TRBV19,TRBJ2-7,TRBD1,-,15,CASSPRQGQTYEQYF,TGTGCCAGTAGTCCCCGACAGGGACAAACCTACGAGCAGTACTTC
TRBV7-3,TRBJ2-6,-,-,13,CASSVSGANVLTF,TGTGCCAGCAGTGTGTCTGGGGCCAACGTCCTGACTTTC
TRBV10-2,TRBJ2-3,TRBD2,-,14,CASSGQRGLDTQYF,TGCGCCAGCAGTGGTCAGCGGGGGCTGGATACGCAGTATTTT
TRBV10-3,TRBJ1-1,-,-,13,CAISDEMNTEAFF,TGTGCCATCAGTGACGAGATGAACACTGAAGCTTTCTTT
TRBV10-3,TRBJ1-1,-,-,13,CAISESENTEAFF,TGTGCCATCAGTGAGTCGGAGAACACTGAAGCTTTCTTT
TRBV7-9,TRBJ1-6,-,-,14,CASSLTGYNSPLHF,TGTGCCAGCAGCCTCACAGGGTATAATTCACCCCTCCACTTT
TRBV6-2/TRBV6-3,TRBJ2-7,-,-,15,CASSPFQGTSYEQYF,TGTGCCAGCAGTCCATTCCAGGGTACATCCTACGAGCAGTACTTC
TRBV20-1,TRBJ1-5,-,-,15,CSASRPYYSNQPQHF,TGCAGTGCTAGTCGACCCTATTATAGCAATCAGCCCCAGCATTTT